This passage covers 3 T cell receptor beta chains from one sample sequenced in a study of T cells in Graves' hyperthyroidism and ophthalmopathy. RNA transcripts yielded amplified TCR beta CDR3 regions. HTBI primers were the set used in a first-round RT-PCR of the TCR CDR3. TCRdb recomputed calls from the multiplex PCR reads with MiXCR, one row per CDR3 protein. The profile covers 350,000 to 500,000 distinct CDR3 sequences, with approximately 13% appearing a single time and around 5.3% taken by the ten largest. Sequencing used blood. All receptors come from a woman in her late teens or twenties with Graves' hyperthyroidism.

The CDR3 DNA follows: TGTGCCAGCAGTTTAGAGGGGGCTGAGGACGAGCAGTACTTC. Its translation: CASSLEGAEDEQYF. The V and J genes are TRBV28 and TRBJ2-7, with 7 bases lining up with TRBD1. The ends lost 2 bases at V and 5 bases at J; junction bases unmatched: 6. Germline values: CDR1 MDHEN, CDR2 SYDVKM. The length of the CDR3 is 14 residues.

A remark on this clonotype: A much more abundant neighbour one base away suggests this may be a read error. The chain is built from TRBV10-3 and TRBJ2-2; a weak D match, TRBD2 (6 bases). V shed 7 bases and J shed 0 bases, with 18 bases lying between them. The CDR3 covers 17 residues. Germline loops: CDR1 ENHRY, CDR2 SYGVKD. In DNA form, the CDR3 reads TGTGCCATCACAAGGAGGGGCGCTGGTGCGAACACCGGGGAGCTGTTTTTT. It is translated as CAITRRGAGANTGELFF.

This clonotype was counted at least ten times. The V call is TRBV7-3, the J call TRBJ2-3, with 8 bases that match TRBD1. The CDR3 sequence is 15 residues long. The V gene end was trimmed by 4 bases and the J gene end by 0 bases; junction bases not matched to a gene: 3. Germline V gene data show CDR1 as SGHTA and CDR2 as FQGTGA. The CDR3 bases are TGTGCCAGCAGCTCCACAGGGGGAAGCACAGATACGCAGTATTTT. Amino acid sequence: CASSSTGGSTDTQYF.